These 25 T cell receptor beta chains share one sample of origin, sequenced in a study of PD-L1 blockade in urothelial cancer. Assay used: immunoSEQ multiplex PCR; TCRdb lists only in-frame clones, some missing. In the table there are some 120,000 clones, approximately 90% of which are singletons. Noted time point: peripheral blood 6 weeks after treatment start. This specimen was PBMCs, taken around atezolizumab (anti-PD-L1) treatment. Source of these receptors: a man aged 55 to 70 with urothelial cancer.

The chain combines TRBV11-3 with TRBJ2-4, with D maybe TRBD2 (6 bases). V was shortened by 1 base and J by 0 bases, with 7 bases between the two germline ends. The V gene's germline CDR1 is SGHNT and CDR2 YENEEA. There are 15 residues in the CDR3. CDR3 region: CASSLGGEAKNIQYF. The DNA for the CDR3 is TGTGCCAGCAGCTTAGGGGGGGAAGCCAAAAACATTCAGTACTTC.

In nucleotides, the CDR3 is TGTGCCTGGAGTGAGAGGAATGAGCAGTTCTTC. Its translation is CAWSERNEQFF. V usage is TRBV30 and J usage is TRBJ2-1; D is unresolved. The ends were cut back, 1 base at V and 7 bases at J, with 5 bases in the middle. This CDR3 has 11 amino acids. The germline gives CDR1 GTSNPN, CDR2 SVGIG (reference sequence).

The genes are TRBV5-5 and TRBJ1-5; weak D call: TRBD1 (5 bases). The CDR3 consists of 13 residues. The V gene's germline CDR1 is SGHKS and CDR2 YYEKEE (reference sequence). The germline V and J ends were trimmed by 0 bases and 6 bases, with 7 bases remaining between them. The CDR3 sequence is CASSLGRGQPQHF. CDR3 nucleotides: TGTGCCAGCAGCTTGGGGAGGGGTCAGCCCCAGCATTTT.

The chain employs TRBV18 and TRBJ1-6; unclear D gene. V was clipped by 2 bases and J by 8 bases, with 7 bases between them. In germline, CDR1 is KGHSH, CDR2 LQKENI. CDR3 length: 13 amino acids. The CDR3 loop is CASSPSRDSPLHF. The CDR3 DNA reads TGTGCCAGCTCACCATCCCGGGATTCACCCCTCCACTTT. Combining the CDR3 with reference TRBV18 and TRBJ1-6 gives the whole variable domain NAGVMQNPRHLVRRRGQEARLRCSPMKGHSHVYWYRQLPEEGLKFMVYLQKENIIDESGMPKERFSAEFPKEGPSILRIQQVVRGDSAAYFCASSPSRDSPLHFGNGTRLTVT.

This chain joins TRBV5-6 and TRBJ1-1, with no clear D. Germline CDR1 is SGHDT and CDR2 is YYEEEE. The CDR3 has 13 residues. Trimming removed 2 bases at V and 7 bases at J, with 12 bases between. In DNA, the CDR3 is TGTGCCAGCAGCTTTGGACGGACTATTGAAGCTTTCTTT. This codes for CASSFGRTIEAFF.

The rearrangement uses TRBV29-1 and TRBJ2-1, with TRBD2 as a possible D gene (6 bases). Trimming left V 7 bases short and J 5 bases short, with 15 bases between. Per germline, CDR1 SQVTM and CDR2 ANQGSEA. The CDR3 consists of 13 residues. In DNA form, the CDR3 reads TGCAGCGCCCGGGACTTTTCAAACAATGAGCAGTTCTTC. Translating gives CSARDFSNNEQFF.

This chain joins TRBV5-1 and TRBJ2-7, with a weak D call TRBD1 (5 bases). This CDR3 contains 13 residues. Germline CDR1 and CDR2: SGHRS and YFSETQ. V was pared by 2 bases and J by 0 bases, with 6 bases between. The DNA for the CDR3 is TGCGCCAGCAGCTTTACAGGCTCCTACGAGCAGTACTTC. Protein product: CASSFTGSYEQYF. Filled out from reference TRBV5-1 and TRBJ2-7, the complete variable domain reads KAGVTQTPRYLIKTRGQQVTLSCSPISGHRSVSWYQQTPGQGLQFLFEYFSETQRNKGNFPGRFSGRQFSNSRSEMNVSTLELGDSALYLCASSFTGSYEQYFGPGTRLTVT.

This clone was found once. The chain is built from TRBV7-9 and TRBJ2-7, with 8 bases fitting TRBD2. The CDR3 totals 14 residues. CDR1 is SEHNR, CDR2 FQNEAQ, per germline (reference sequence). Losses at the gene ends were 8 bases for V and 5 bases for J; bases not matched to a gene: 11. For the CDR3, the DNA is TGTGCCAGCGACCGGAGCGGGAGTTCAGACGAGCAGTACTTC. It codes for CASDRSGSSDEQYF.

This chain uses TRBV11-2 with TRBJ1-2; D uncertain. The CDR3 contains 12 residues. Germline loops: CDR1 SGHAT, CDR2 FQNNGV. Trimming cost V 7 bases and J 4 bases, with 10 bases left between them. The CDR3, as DNA: TGTGCCAGCACCTTCGAGGGCTATGGCTACACCTTC. This translates into CASTFEGYGYTF.

The chain combines TRBV7-8 with TRBJ2-1; perhaps TRBD2 as D (7 bases). V was pared by 2 bases and J by 8 bases, with 22 bases between. This CDR3 has 17 residues. The germline V gene has CDR1 SGHVS and CDR2 FQNEAQ. CDR3: CASSLNTLGGAVDEQFF. CDR3 nucleotide sequence: TGTGCCAGCAGCTTAAATACATTGGGGGGGGCCGTAGATGAGCAGTTCTTC.

The chain is built from TRBV11-2 and TRBJ2-7; D may be TRBD1 (6 bases). Germline CDR1 is SGHAT and CDR2 is FQNNGV. Trimming shortened V by 4 bases and J by 0 bases, and 16 bases separated the two germline ends. The CDR3 is 16 amino acids. The CDR3 bases are TGTGCCAGCAGCTCCCGGGACATACCTTCCTCCTACGAGCAGTACTTC. This gives the protein CASSSRDIPSSYEQYF. Supplemented by reference TRBV11-2 and TRBJ2-7, the full variable domain reads EAGVAQSPRYKIIEKRQSVAFWCNPISGHATLYWYQQILGQGPKLLIQFQNNGVVDDSQLPKDRFSAERLKGVDSTLKIQPAKLEDSAVYLCASSSRDIPSSYEQYFGPGTRLTVT.

The chain recombines TRBV9 with TRBJ2-7, with TRBD2 matching over 9 bases. The CDR3 contains 14 residues. Germline CDR1 reads SGDLS; CDR2 reads YYNGEE. Trimming cost V 6 bases and J 3 bases; bases outside gene matches: 7. As DNA, the CDR3 is TGTGCCAGCACCATCGCGGGAGGGGACTACGAGCAGTACTTC. It specifies CASTIAGGDYEQYF.

As DNA, the CDR3 is TGTGCCAGCAGTTTACAACGGGGCGGGGGGTTGTACGAGCAGTACTTC. Translating gives CASSLQRGGGLYEQYF. The chain is built from TRBV28 and TRBJ2-7; 8 bases line up with TRBD2. J was trimmed by 4 bases and V by 2 bases; bases with no gene match: 10. The CDR3 has 16 amino acids. Germline loops: CDR1 MDHEN, CDR2 SYDVKM. Combining the CDR3 with reference TRBV28 and TRBJ2-7 gives the whole variable domain DVKVTQSSRYLVKRTGEKVFLECVQDMDHENMFWYRQDPGLGLRLIYFSYDVKMKEKGDIPEGYSVSREKKERFSLILESASTNQTSMYLCASSLQRGGGLYEQYFGPGTRLTVT.

The J gene is TRBJ2-1, the V gene TRBV9, with D possibly TRBD2 on 6 matching bases. Germline CDR1 and CDR2: SGDLS and YYNGEE. V was cut by 0 bases and J by 1 base, with 8 bases left in between. The CDR3 is 15 residues long. The CDR3 coding sequence is TGTGCCAGCAGCGTAGGCGGACTATCCTACAATGAGCAGTTCTTC. Its translation is CASSVGGLSYNEQFF.

DNA of the CDR3: TGTGCCAGCAGTGAAGCGGGAGGGGTCTATGATGGCTACACCTTC. Encoded protein: CASSEAGGVYDGYTF. The chain uses TRBV6-1 and TRBJ1-2, with D tentatively TRBD1 (5 bases). This CDR3 contains 15 residues. The V and J ends lost 0 bases and 6 bases respectively, with 14 bases between them. From germline, CDR1 is MNHNS and CDR2 SASEGT.

The chain is built from TRBV5-1 and TRBJ2-7, with 9 bases that match TRBD1. V trimming: 4 bases; J trimming: 3 bases; junction bases outside the gene matches: 2. Germline V CDR1 and CDR2: SGHRS, YFSETQ. The CDR3 runs to 13 residues. The CDR3 DNA is TGCGCCAGCAGCGGGACAGGGAACTACGAGCAGTACTTC. Residues: CASSGTGNYEQYF.

CDR3 in amino acids: CASSSLAGGQETQYF. CDR3 nucleotides: TGCGCCAGCAGCTCGTTAGCGGGGGGACAAGAGACCCAGTACTTC. The gene calls are TRBV5-1 and TRBJ2-5; 10 positions match TRBD2. The V segment lost 3 bases and the J segment 2 bases; nucleotides outside the gene matches: 4. CDR3 length: 15 residues. Germline CDR1 SGHRS, CDR2 YFSETQ. Together with reference TRBV5-1 and TRBJ2-5, the CDR3 gives the full variable domain: KAGVTQTPRYLIKTRGQQVTLSCSPISGHRSVSWYQQTPGQGLQFLFEYFSETQRNKGNFPGRFSGRQFSNSRSEMNVSTLELGDSALYLCASSSLAGGQETQYFGPGTRLLVL.

The chain uses TRBV5-6 and TRBJ1-1, with 8 bases matching TRBD1. Germline CDR1 SGHDT, CDR2 YYEEEE. The CDR3 length is 16 residues. V was pared by 2 bases and J by 5 bases, with 11 bases of the junction left unmatched. The CDR3 bases are TGTGCCAGCAGCTTTTGGACAGGGAACGGTCCGACTGAAGCTTTCTTT. The encoded protein is CASSFWTGNGPTEAFF.

The chain employs TRBV9 and TRBJ1-3, with D possibly being TRBD1 (6 bases). CDR3 length equals 13 residues. Germline V CDR1 and CDR2: SGDLS, YYNGEE. Trimming shortened V by 3 bases and J by 4 bases, and 8 bases separated the two germline ends. The CDR3 region has the DNA TGTGCCAGCAGCGCAGGGGAAGGAAACACCATATATTTT. The encoded protein is CASSAGEGNTIYF.

The rearrangement joins TRBV7-9 to TRBJ2-7; TRBD1 matches 9 bases. Germline V CDR1 and CDR2: SEHNR, FQNEAQ (reference sequence). J gave up 0 bases and V 4 bases, and 7 bases lay outside the gene matches. CDR3 size: 16 residues. The DNA for the CDR3 is TGTGCCAGCAGCTGGGGACAGGGCTCTAGCTCCTACGAGCAGTACTTC. The encoded protein is CASSWGQGSSSYEQYF.

The J gene is TRBJ2-7, the V gene TRBV9; 7 positions agree with TRBD1. The trim removed 2 bases at V and 6 bases at J, leaving 8 bases unmatched. CDR1 is SGDLS, CDR2 YYNGEE, per germline. The CDR3 is 14 residues long. The DNA of the CDR3 is TGTGCCAGCAGCGTTGGCGGACAGGATCTCGAGCAGTACTTC. Protein sequence: CASSVGGQDLEQYF.

The rearrangement links TRBV5-1 to TRBJ2-5; 7 bases are shared with TRBD2. CDR1 is SGHRS and CDR2 is YFSETQ in the germline V gene. The V and J ends lost 8 bases and 5 bases, in that order; junction bases with no gene match: 3. The CDR3 is made up of 11 amino acids. The CDR3 protein is CASSGGETQYF. The CDR3 DNA follows: TGCGCCAGTTCCGGGGGGGAGACCCAGTACTTC.

This clone was seen only a few times. The chain couples TRBV19 to TRBJ1-5; 9 nucleotides agree with TRBD1. V was pared by 4 bases and J by 3 bases, with 4 bases of the junction left unmatched. CDR3 length: 15 amino acids. In germline, CDR1 is LNHDA, CDR2 SQIVND (reference sequence). The CDR3 DNA sequence: TGTGCCAGTAGTACCGGACAGGGGATCAATCAGCCCCAGCATTTT. This sequence encodes CASSTGQGINQPQHF.

The chain employs TRBV9 and TRBJ2-7, with 13 nucleotides matching TRBD2. The CDR3 totals 18 residues. The V and J ends lost 4 bases and 0 bases, in that order; junction bases with no gene match: 10. Per the germline V gene, CDR1 is SGDLS and CDR2 is YYNGEE. Here the CDR3 reads CASSRTSGGPGSSYEQYF. The CDR3 DNA reads TGTGCCAGCAGCCGGACTAGCGGGGGTCCCGGGAGCTCCTACGAGCAGTACTTC. Together with reference TRBV9 and TRBJ2-7, the CDR3 gives the full variable domain: DSGVTQTPKHLITATGQRVTLRCSPRSGDLSVYWYQQSLDQGLQFLIQYYNGEERAKGNILERFSAQQFPDLHSELNLSSLELGDSALYFCASSRTSGGPGSSYEQYFGPGTRLTVT.

The CDR3 spells CASRMFERGEQYF. For the CDR3, the DNA is TGTGCCAGCAGGATGTTTGAAAGAGGCGAGCAGTACTTC. The V call is TRBV7-2, the J call TRBJ2-7; D unclear. Germline loops: CDR1 SGHTA, CDR2 FQGNSA. Trimming cost V 6 bases and J 6 bases, with 15 bases left between them. The CDR3 runs to 13 residues. Filled out from reference TRBV7-2 and TRBJ2-7, the complete variable domain reads GAGVSQSPSNKVTEKGKDVELRCDPISGHTALYWYRQSLGQGLEFLIYFQGNSAPDKSGLPSDRFSAERTGGSVSTLTIQRTQQEDSAVYLCASRMFERGEQYFGPGTRLTVT.